This TCR beta chain emerged from a study of radiotherapy plus CTLA-4 blockade in lung cancer (dated 2018 in TCRdb). About the investigation overall: Among the enrolled patients, approximately 18% had an objective response, and 25% to 35% reached disease control.

Concerning this clone: Its antigen is currently not known. Base qualities are missing; no much larger clone stands one base away.

Including cysteine and phenylalanine, the CDR3 has 16 amino acids. Solely the CDR3 DNA is kept, with 48 bases framed from the first base. CDR1 and CDR2, looked up from the germline V gene, are SGHRS and YFSETQ. V loses 0 bases of germline sequence and J loses 0 bases, and the interval between the two ends is 10 bases. General study outcomes and caveats: After treatment with radiotherapy and ipilimumab, TCR clones that came from tumors expanded in the peripheral blood. The strongest predictors of response, as reported, were early dynamic changes in blood T cell clones along with a rise in serum interferon-beta after radiation.

The study tested focal radiation therapy combined with CTLA-4 blockade (ipilimumab) in patients with chemo-refractory metastatic non-small-cell lung cancer. The library was prepared using the immunoSEQ multiplex PCR assay. Entries here come from immuneACCESS through TCRdb and include only in-frame sequences with V and J called. Some clones fail to appear in such tables; in the studies checked, an unresolved V gene covers under half of the shortfall, and the cause of the remainder is unknown. The sample contains approximately 78,000 clones, around 73% of them found a single time. Around 7% of the sample is taken by the ten largest.

Here the chain combines TRBV5-1 and TRBJ1-3; no D gene can be assigned with confidence. This material consisted of peripheral blood, taken from a patient treated with radiotherapy plus ipilimumab. The sequence derives from a human donor with non-small cell lung cancer who had a complete response to radiotherapy plus ipilimumab. The DNA sequence follows: TGCGCCAGCAGCTTGGAGCTGGTAGACTCTGGAAACACCATATATTTT. The encoded protein is CASSLELVDSGNTIYF.